One and the same sample provided the 29 T cell receptor beta chains below, sequenced in a study of CD8 T cells in ankylosing spondylitis. No cognate antigen is known for these TCRs. TCRdb re-analysed the 5' RACE reads in MiXCR, keeping a single row per CDR3 protein. Of 350,000 or so distinct CDR3 sequences listed, roughly 8% are singletons. Findings and limits, study-wide: In ankylosing spondylitis blood, a motif of about eight highly homologous TCR beta variants appeared characteristic.

Sequenced material: blood, either unsorted or a sorted T cell fraction (not recorded which). These TCRs come from a male donor with ankylosing spondylitis.

This clonotype was detected a few times. The CDR3 DNA reads TGTGCCAGCAGTAGGACACTATACAATGAGCAGTTCTTC. As protein: CASSRTLYNEQFF. This sequence joins TRBV12-3 or TRBV12-4 and TRBJ2-1; perhaps TRBD1 as D (5 bases). The CDR3 loop spans 13 amino acids. Trimming took off 5 bases at V and 4 bases at J, with 9 bases between the two ends.

This clonotype was counted ten times or more. The CDR3 nucleotides are TGTGCCAGCAGTTTAGCGAGTTCGAACACCGGGGAGCTGTTTTTT. This sequence encodes CASSLASSNTGELFF. This chain joins TRBV12-3 or TRBV12-4 and TRBJ2-2; the D is unclear. This CDR3 has 15 residues. V lost 0 bases and J lost 0, with 5 bases in between.

The chain carries TRBV15 and TRBJ2-1; D not certain. CDR3 length: 14 residues. From germline, CDR1 is LNHNV and CDR2 YYDKDF (reference sequence). Trimming shortened V by 2 bases and J by 3 bases, and 8 bases separated the two germline ends. CDR3 residues: CATSRKQNYNEQFF. As DNA, the CDR3 is TGTGCCACCAGCAGAAAACAGAACTACAATGAGCAGTTCTTC.

This clonotype was detected only a few times. The chain recombines TRBV7-8 with TRBJ1-5; 8 bases line up with TRBD1. J lost 0 bases, V lost 3 bases, and 10 bases had no gene match. CDR1 and CDR2 from the germline V gene are SGHVS and FQNEAQ. The length of the CDR3 is 18 residues. The CDR3 loop reads CASSLRGTGGISNQPQHF. The CDR3 DNA is TGTGCCAGCAGCTTGAGAGGGACAGGAGGAATTAGCAATCAGCCCCAGCATTTT.

In this sample, this clonotype turned up a few times. The chain's CDR3 is CSARPVATNEKLFF. CDR3 nucleotides: TGCAGTGCTAGACCGGTTGCAACTAATGAAAAACTGTTTTTT. The V and J genes are TRBV20-1 and TRBJ1-4; D not certain. V was clipped by 2 bases and J by 0 bases, with 7 bases between them. Germline V gene data show CDR1 as DFQATT and CDR2 as SNEGSKA (reference sequence). The CDR3 length is 14 residues.

This clonotype was recorded a few times. The chain carries TRBV5-1 and TRBJ2-1, with 7 positions matching TRBD2. This CDR3 region has 16 residues. V gave up 4 bases and J gave up 5 bases; unmatched junction bases: 12. CDR1 SGHRS and CDR2 YFSETQ come from the germline V gene. This chain's CDR3 is CASSLGRDRVDNEQFF. CDR3 DNA sequence: TGCGCCAGCAGCCTTGGGAGGGATCGAGTGGACAATGAGCAGTTCTTC.

The V and J genes are TRBV5-1 and TRBJ2-4; D is ambiguous. V was clipped by 4 bases and J by 0 bases, with 14 bases between them. Germline V gene sequence: CDR1 SGHRS, CDR2 YFSETQ. The CDR3 runs to 16 residues. The CDR3 reads CASSPNKDVAKNIQYF. For the CDR3, the DNA is TGCGCCAGCAGCCCGAACAAAGACGTAGCCAAAAACATTCAGTACTTC.

This clonotype was observed a few times. The V and J genes are TRBV20-1 and TRBJ2-3; D is unresolved. CDR1 DFQATT and CDR2 SNEGSKA come from the germline V gene (reference sequence). V gave up 0 bases and J gave up 7 bases, with 11 bases separating them. The CDR3 runs 13 residues. The DNA of the CDR3 is TGCAGTGCTAGAGATCGCGGCTGGAATACGCAGTATTTT. It encodes CSARDRGWNTQYF.

The V call is TRBV7-3, the J call TRBJ2-7; 10 nucleotides agree with TRBD1. The germline CDR1 and CDR2 sequences are SGHTA and FQGTGA. The CDR3 covers 15 residues. Germline trimming cut 4 bases from V and 4 bases from J; bases unmatched to any gene: 7. The CDR3 region is CASSSPGQGIYEQYF. CDR3 DNA sequence: TGTGCCAGCAGCTCGCCGGGACAGGGGATTTACGAGCAGTACTTC. The full variable domain, with the rest looked up from reference TRBV7-3 and TRBJ2-7, is GAGVSQTPSNKVTEKGKYVELRCDPISGHTALYWYRQSLGQGPEFLIYFQGTGAADDSGLPNDRFFAVRPEGSVSTLKIQRTERGDSAVYLCASSSPGQGIYEQYFGPGTRLTVT.

This chain uses TRBV7-3 with TRBJ2-3; 14 bases fit TRBD2. The CDR3 totals 18 residues. Germline CDR1 is SGHTA and CDR2 is FQGTGA. The V segment lost 6 bases and the J segment 0 bases; nucleotides outside the gene matches: 8. This CDR3 is CASRYFRTSGRSTDTQYF. CDR3 sequence (DNA): TGTGCCAGCAGATACTTCAGGACTAGCGGGAGGAGCACAGATACGCAGTATTTT. The variable domain in full, completed from reference TRBV7-3 and TRBJ2-3, reads GAGVSQTPSNKVTEKGKYVELRCDPISGHTALYWYRQSLGQGPEFLIYFQGTGAADDSGLPNDRFFAVRPEGSVSTLKIQRTERGDSAVYLCASRYFRTSGRSTDTQYFGPGTRLTVL.

This clonotype appeared many times. The chain joins TRBV28 to TRBJ2-1; 7 bases match TRBD2. The germline CDR1 and CDR2 sequences are MDHEN and SYDVKM. The CDR3 is made up of 16 amino acids. V was clipped by 2 bases and J by 5 bases; unmatched bases: 9. The CDR3 region is CASSLSGTNPNNEQFF. The DNA for the CDR3 is TGTGCCAGCAGTTTAAGTGGGACTAACCCCAACAATGAGCAGTTCTTC.

This clonotype has more than one count but fewer than ten. The rearrangement joins TRBV18 to TRBJ1-4, with 7 bases lining up with TRBD1. The CDR3 is made up of 15 amino acids. J lost 8 bases, V lost 3 bases, and 9 bases had no gene match. Germline CDR1 KGHSH, CDR2 LQKENI. The CDR3 nucleotides read TGTGCCAGCTCACCGACTAGGAACAGGGGCGAAAAACTGTTTTTT. Translated, it gives CASSPTRNRGEKLFF.

This clonotype was detected a few times. V and J are TRBV20-1 and TRBJ1-3; 10 bases are shared with TRBD1. The CDR3 has 15 residues. V gave up 2 bases and J gave up 2 bases; unmatched junction bases: 3. Germline CDR1 is DFQATT and CDR2 is SNEGSKA (reference sequence). The CDR3 DNA reads as TGCAGTGCTAGATCCGGACAGGGGGCTGGAAACACCATATATTTT. Translated, it gives CSARSGQGAGNTIYF.

V usage is TRBV7-3 and J usage is TRBJ2-2; D is uncertain. V shed 5 bases and J shed 4 bases, with 14 bases lying between them. The CDR3 runs to 15 residues. Germline CDR1 reads SGHTA; CDR2 reads FQGTGA. Here the CDR3 reads CASSPALTATGELFF. In DNA, the CDR3 is TGTGCCAGCAGCCCCGCTCTTACGGCCACCGGGGAGCTGTTTTTT.

The chain links TRBV20-1 to TRBJ2-3; 8 positions match TRBD2. Germline V gene data show CDR1 as DFQATT and CDR2 as SNEGSKA (reference sequence). V shed 1 base and J 0 bases; nucleotides not matched to a gene: 3. The CDR3 has 15 residues. CDR3 sequence: CSARGGTRSTDTQYF. The CDR3 nucleotides read TGCAGTGCTAGAGGAGGGACTAGGAGCACAGATACGCAGTATTTT.

This clonotype was counted at least ten times. The chain has TRBV28 and TRBJ2-1; D gene ambiguous. V lost 8 bases and J 0 bases, leaving 11 bases between the germline ends. CDR1 and CDR2 (germline): MDHEN, SYDVKM. This CDR3 region has 14 residues. The CDR3 coding sequence is TGTGCCAGCGGGTCGCTCAGCTCCTACAATGAGCAGTTCTTC. This encodes CASGSLSSYNEQFF.

This rearrangement joins TRBV3-1 to TRBJ2-7; D not resolved. The CDR3 sequence is 14 residues long. From germline, CDR1 is LGHDT and CDR2 YNNKEL (reference sequence). V lost 6 bases, J lost 0 bases, and 12 bases lay in between. The CDR3 nucleotides are TGTGCCAGCAGACCGACCAGGAGCTCCTACGAGCAGTACTTC. Translated: CASRPTRSSYEQYF.

The chain is built from TRBV27 and TRBJ1-2; D remains unclear. The CDR3 is 12 residues long. CDR1 is MNHEY and CDR2 is SMNVEV in the germline V gene (reference sequence). Trimming left V 7 bases short and J 2 bases short, with 8 bases between. The CDR3 reads CASMTENYGYTF. In DNA form, the CDR3 reads TGTGCCAGCATGACTGAGAACTATGGCTACACCTTC.

This clonotype has ten or more counts. This chain joins TRBV15 and TRBJ1-3, with a tentative D call TRBD1 (6 bases). The CDR3 is made up of 15 amino acids. The germline V gene encodes CDR1 LNHNV and CDR2 YYDKDF (reference sequence). Trimming removed 6 bases from V and 3 bases from J, with 15 bases in between. The DNA of the CDR3 is TGTGCCACCAGACAGGGACCAGGGGTTGGAAACACCATATATTTT. It encodes CATRQGPGVGNTIYF. The full variable domain, rest sourced from reference TRBV15 and TRBJ1-3, is DAMVIQNPRYQVTQFGKPVTLSCSQTLNHNVMYWYQQKSSQAPKLLFHYYDKDFNNEADTPDNFQSRRPNTSFCFLDIRSPGLGDTAMYLCATRQGPGVGNTIYFGEGSWLTVV.

Written as DNA, the CDR3 is TGTGCCTGGAGTGAGGATGGAACTAGCGGGAGAGAGACCCAGTACTTC. It translates to CAWSEDGTSGRETQYF. The chain couples TRBV30 to TRBJ2-5; 11 nucleotides align to TRBD2. V lost 1 base and J lost 4; bases outside the gene matches: 8. From germline, CDR1 is GTSNPN and CDR2 SVGIG (reference sequence). CDR3 length: 16 residues.

This chain joins TRBV3-1 and TRBJ1-6, with D hard to call. The germline V and J ends were trimmed by 4 bases and 7 bases, with 14 bases remaining between them. Germline V CDR1 and CDR2: LGHDT, YNNKEL (reference sequence). This CDR3 comprises 15 residues. The CDR3 DNA reads as TGTGCCAGCAGCCCTCAAAAGGGTCGGAATTCACCCCTCCACTTT. Its protein product is CASSPQKGRNSPLHF.

This clonotype was recorded at least ten times. The gene calls are TRBV9 and TRBJ1-1; a weak D match, TRBD1 (5 bases). The CDR3 is made up of 14 amino acids. Germline CDR1 is SGDLS and CDR2 is YYNGEE. Trimming cost V 4 bases and J 1 base, with 11 bases left between them. CDR3 sequence reads: CASSTGRQNTEAFF. Written as DNA, the CDR3 is TGTGCCAGCAGCACGGGGCGGCAGAACACTGAAGCTTTCTTT.

This chain links TRBV20-1 with TRBJ2-1; TRBD2 aligns across 7 bases. The J segment lost 4 bases and the V segment lost 2 bases, leaving 8 bases of the junction unmatched. This CDR3 spans 15 amino acids. Per the germline V gene, CDR1 is DFQATT and CDR2 is SNEGSKA (reference sequence). The chain's CDR3 is CSARTLAESYNEQFF. The CDR3 coding sequence is TGCAGTGCTAGAACCCTAGCGGAATCATACAATGAGCAGTTCTTC.

This clonotype was picked up a small number of times. V is TRBV20-1 and J is TRBJ2-1, with TRBD1 matching over 8 bases. The V gene's germline CDR1 is DFQATT and CDR2 SNEGSKA (reference sequence). The length of the CDR3 is 15 residues. V trimming: 3 bases; J trimming: 1 base; junction bases outside the gene matches: 5. The CDR3 DNA reads as TGCAGTGCTAGCGCCGACAGGGGATCCTACAATGAGCAGTTCTTC. This gives the protein CSASADRGSYNEQFF.

This sequence joins TRBV29-1 and TRBJ2-5; the D call may be TRBD1 or TRBD2 (5 bases each). The germline CDR1 and CDR2 sequences are SQVTM and ANQGSEA. V lost 8 bases to trimming and J lost 5 bases, with 15 bases between them. The CDR3 spans 12 residues. The CDR3 DNA sequence: TGCAGCCTCCGGGACGCCGAGGAGACCCAGTACTTC. It is translated as CSLRDAEETQYF.

The gene calls are TRBV18 and TRBJ1-5; tentatively, D is TRBD1 (6 bases). Trimming left V 7 bases short and J 7 bases short, with 20 bases between. Per germline, CDR1 KGHSH and CDR2 LQKENI. The CDR3 loop spans 15 amino acids. Here the CDR3 DNA reads TGTGCCAGCTGTACATGGGGGCCCTTCCGGCAGCCCCAGCATTTT. This gives the protein CASCTWGPFRQPQHF.

This clonotype was counted a few times. The J gene is TRBJ2-2, the V gene TRBV20-1; 7 bases are shared with TRBD1. CDR3 length: 14 amino acids. Germline V lookup: CDR1 DFQATT, CDR2 SNEGSKA (reference sequence). The J segment lost 1 base and the V segment lost 2 bases, leaving 1 base of the junction unmatched. CDR3 protein: CSARQGVNTGELFF. CDR3 coding DNA: TGCAGTGCTAGACAGGGGGTGAACACCGGGGAGCTGTTTTTT.

This clonotype was observed at least ten times. The J gene is TRBJ2-2, the V gene TRBV6-2 or TRBV6-3; D ambiguous. The CDR3 extends over 13 amino acids. The V end lost 2 bases, the J end lost 6 bases, and 7 bases lay between the germline ends. The germline V gene encodes CDR1 MNHEY and CDR2 SVGEGT. The DNA for the CDR3 is TGTGCCAGCAGTTACAGAAAAGCCGGGGAGCTGTTTTTT. This gives the protein CASSYRKAGELFF.

This clonotype was observed a handful of times. The genes are TRBV20-1 and TRBJ2-3; no clear D gene. The V gene's germline CDR1 is DFQATT and CDR2 SNEGSKA (reference sequence). The CDR3 is made up of 14 amino acids. Trimming shortened V by 3 bases and J by 0 bases, and 10 bases separated the two germline ends. As DNA, the CDR3 is TGCAGTGCTAGGGGTAATCCCAGCACAGATACGCAGTATTTT. Its protein product is CSARGNPSTDTQYF.